The clone carrying this T cell receptor beta chain was seen at least ten times. These data come from a study of CD8 T cells in ankylosing spondylitis. The ends were cut back, 1 base at V and 5 bases at J, with 6 bases in the middle. The CDR3 spans 13 residues. Using its own MiXCR run on the 5' RACE reads, TCRdb lists one record per CDR3 protein. This table holds approximately 130,000 distinct CDR3 sequences, 10% to 12% found once. This chain joins TRBV12-3 or TRBV12-4 and TRBJ1-5, with D unclear. Sequencing was carried out using blood, either unsorted or a sorted T cell fraction (not recorded which). The clonotype was recovered from a female donor with ankylosing spondylitis or in good health (not recorded which). CDR3 sequence reads: CASSLEEDQPQHF. CDR3 bases: TGTGCCAGCAGTTTAGAGGAGGATCAGCCCCAGCATTTT.